One sample yielded the 14 T cell receptor beta chains listed below, sequenced in a study of immune evolution from preneoplasia to lung adenocarcinoma. TCRdb's copy holds only in-frame clones and misses some; the assay was immunoSEQ multiplex PCR. Found here are some 4,700 clones, 60% to 80% of them singletons; the top ten hold approximately 8%. What was sequenced was FFPE lung adenocarcinoma in situ tissue. The receptors come from a person in their sixties or seventies with lung adenocarcinoma.

The CDR3, as DNA: TGTGCCTGGAGTGGACAGGGCAATCAGCCCCAGCATTTT. It is translated as CAWSGQGNQPQHF. This rearrangement joins TRBV30 to TRBJ1-5; a possible D gene is TRBD1 (6 bases). Trimming removed 1 base from V and 2 bases from J, with 6 bases in between. This CDR3 spans 13 amino acids. CDR1 is GTSNPN and CDR2 is SVGIG in the germline V gene (reference sequence).

The chain employs TRBV19 and TRBJ2-1, with D possibly matching TRBD2 (6 bases). Germline CDR1 is LNHDA and CDR2 is SQIVND (reference sequence). Between the trimmed V and J ends, which lost 3 bases and 5 bases, there was a span of 20 bases. This CDR3 is built from 17 residues. In DNA form, the CDR3 reads TGTGCCAGTAGTATCACCTCAACGAGCGGGCCCCACAATGAGCAGTTCTTC. Protein: CASSITSTSGPHNEQFF. The entire variable domain, with the rest obtained from reference TRBV19 and TRBJ2-1, is as follows: DGGITQSPKYLFRKEGQNVTLSCEQNLNHDAMYWYRQDPGQGLRLIYYSQIVNDFQKGDIAEGYSVSREKKESFPLTVTSAQKNPTAFYLCASSITSTSGPHNEQFFGPGTRLTVL.

J is TRBJ2-7 and V is TRBV20-1, with D tentatively TRBD1 (6 bases). V was trimmed by 6 bases and J by 5 bases, leaving 11 bases between them. This CDR3 region has 11 residues. CDR1 and CDR2 (germline): DFQATT, SNEGSKA (reference sequence). This CDR3 reads CSANRVHEQYF. The CDR3 DNA reads as TGCAGTGCAAACAGGGTCCACGAGCAGTACTTC.

This chain uses TRBV19 with TRBJ1-6; 10 positions match TRBD1. Germline V lookup: CDR1 LNHDA, CDR2 SQIVND (reference sequence). With 6 bases clipped from V and 8 bases from J, the junction kept 7 bases outside the gene matches. This CDR3 spans 15 amino acids. CDR3 in DNA: TGTGCCAGTAGACGGGGGGGACAGGGGCATTCACCCCTCCACTTT. Its protein product is CASRRGGQGHSPLHF.

This clone was picked up a small number of times. The CDR3 nucleotides are TGTGCCAGCTCGCCAAGAGGAAACACCATATATTTT. Protein product: CASSPRGNTIYF. The gene calls are TRBV18 and TRBJ1-3; no clear D. The CDR3 length is 12 residues. Between the trimmed V and J ends, which lost 6 bases and 4 bases, there was a span of 7 bases. The germline V gene encodes CDR1 KGHSH and CDR2 LQKENI.

J is TRBJ2-2 and V is TRBV7-2, with D possibly TRBD1 on 6 matching bases. CDR1 and CDR2 from the germline V gene are SGHTA and FQGNSA. Deletions cut 1 base from V and 4 bases from J, with 13 bases between. This CDR3 is built from 16 residues. The CDR3 reads CASSLVMGAITGELFF. For the CDR3, the DNA is TGTGCCAGCAGCTTAGTCATGGGGGCGATCACCGGGGAGCTGTTTTTT.

The J gene is TRBJ1-4, the V gene TRBV11-2; D is unclear. This CDR3 has 16 residues. V shed 2 bases and J shed 8 bases, with 18 bases lying between them. Looked up from germline, CDR1 is SGHAT and CDR2 is FQNNGV. As DNA, the CDR3 is TGTGCCAGCAGCTTATCCCACGACACCGGAGGCGAAAAACTGTTTTTT. It specifies CASSLSHDTGGEKLFF.

The rearrangement uses TRBV4-2 and TRBJ1-2, with D unclear. This CDR3 spans 15 amino acids. V shed 0 bases and J shed 2 bases, with 10 bases lying between them. Germline CDR1 is LGHNA and CDR2 is YNFKEQ. The CDR3 nucleotides are TGTGCCAGCAGCCAAGATTGGCAGGCCAACTATGGCTACACCTTC. It codes for CASSQDWQANYGYTF.

The V call is TRBV19, the J call TRBJ1-3; D gene ambiguous. Trimming shortened V by 4 bases and J by 0 bases, and 4 bases separated the two germline ends. The CDR3 contains 13 residues. CDR1 and CDR2 from the germline V gene are LNHDA and SQIVND (reference sequence). CDR3 loop: CASSTASGNTIYF. DNA of the CDR3: TGTGCCAGTAGTACGGCCTCTGGAAACACCATATATTTT.

V usage is TRBV5-4 and J usage is TRBJ2-1; maybe TRBD2 (6 bases). The CDR3 is made up of 15 amino acids. V lost 0 bases to trimming and J lost 5 bases, with 12 bases between them. Per the germline V gene, CDR1 is SGHNT and CDR2 is YYREEE (reference sequence). CDR3 sequence: CASSLVGGLNNEQFF. The CDR3 nucleotides are TGTGCCAGCAGCTTGGTTGGGGGACTGAACAATGAGCAGTTCTTC.

V and J are TRBV30 and TRBJ1-2; D is perhaps TRBD1 (5 bases). The CDR3 is 14 residues long. The germline V gene encodes CDR1 GTSNPN and CDR2 SVGIG (reference sequence). Trimming removed 2 bases at V and 4 bases at J, with 14 bases between. The CDR3 DNA sequence: TGTGCCTGGAGTTACTCCGCCGGGGGCTATGGCTACACCTTC. Amino acids: CAWSYSAGGYGYTF.

The chain joins TRBV28 to TRBJ2-3, with D possibly TRBD1 on 5 matching bases. Germline V gene lookup returns CDR1 MDHEN and CDR2 SYDVKM. The V end was cut by 6 bases, the J end by 1 base, with 8 bases between. The CDR3 length is 13 residues. CDR3 loop: CASRKQGTDTQYF. DNA of the CDR3: TGTGCCAGCAGGAAACAGGGCACAGATACGCAGTATTTT.

This clone was recorded a few times. The V gene is TRBV2, the J gene TRBJ1-1; D might be TRBD1 (6 bases). V lost 5 bases to trimming and J lost 8 bases, with 12 bases between them. CDR3 length: 12 amino acids. Germline V gives CDR1 SNHLY, CDR2 FYNNEI. The CDR3 DNA reads as TGTGCCAGCAGTAAAGGGGGACCCGAAGCTTTCTTT. It specifies CASSKGGPEAFF.

The chain combines TRBV10-3 with TRBJ1-5; 9 bases match TRBD1. The V gene's germline CDR1 is ENHRY and CDR2 SYGVKD. After removal of 0 bases from V and 10 bases from J, the junction contained 7 bases not matched to a gene. This CDR3 is built from 15 residues. In DNA, the CDR3 is TGTGCCATCAGTGAGTCTCAGGACAGGGGTGAACCCCAGCATTTT. This codes for CAISESQDRGEPQHF.